The 18 T cell receptor beta chains presented below share a single source sample, sequenced in a study of blood T cell repertoires in COVID-19. TCRdb's copy holds only in-frame clones and misses some; the assay was immunoSEQ multiplex PCR. The sample holds about 250,000 clones; around nine tenths are singletons and the top ten take around 1.5%. Sequencing was done on a sample of peripheral blood. The receptors were gathered from a woman aged 60-75 years who had recovered from COVID-19.

V gene TRBV6-5 combines with J gene TRBJ1-5, with D tentatively TRBD1 (5 bases). CDR3 size: 14 residues. Germline V gives CDR1 MNHEY, CDR2 SVGAGI. Trimming left V 6 bases short and J 0 bases short, with 9 bases between. CDR3 nucleotides: TGTGCCAGCAGGGACACTGTTAGCAATCAGCCCCAGCATTTT. Encoded protein: CASRDTVSNQPQHF.

The chain has TRBV18 and TRBJ2-7; a possible D gene is TRBD1 (6 bases). CDR3 length: 14 residues. CDR1 is KGHSH, CDR2 LQKENI, per germline. Trimming took 6 bases from V and 2 from J, leaving 14 bases between them. CDR3 protein: CASSPSRGTYEQYF. CDR3 bases: TGTGCCAGCTCCCCAAGCAGGGGTACCTACGAGCAGTACTTC.

As regards this clone: Other DNA sequences of this sample code for an identical CDR3. The chain is built from TRBV24-1 and TRBJ2-3; 8 bases match TRBD2. Germline-derived CDR1 and CDR2 are KGHDR and SFDVKD. The CDR3 loop spans 13 amino acids. J gave up 0 bases and V 8 bases, and 0 bases lay outside the gene matches. The CDR3 sequence is CATKRGSTDTQYF. As DNA, the CDR3 is TGTGCCACCAAGCGGGGGAGCACAGATACGCAGTATTTT.

This clone has a handful of counts. The J gene is TRBJ2-2, the V gene TRBV10-3; 10 bases map to TRBD2. Germline-derived CDR1 and CDR2 are ENHRY and SYGVKD. CDR3 length equals 14 residues. The V segment lost 10 bases and the J segment 3 bases; nucleotides outside the gene matches: 5. CDR3 bases: TGTGCCACCGCAGCGGGGGGGCACACCGGGGAGCTGTTTTTT. Its protein is CATAAGGHTGELFF.

The chain joins TRBV12-3 or TRBV12-4 to TRBJ1-2, with D tentatively TRBD1 (5 bases). V was clipped by 3 bases and J by 3 bases, with 8 bases between them. The CDR3 is 13 residues long. CDR3 residues: CASSFQGDYGYTF. CDR3 coding DNA: TGTGCCAGCAGTTTCCAGGGCGACTATGGCTACACCTTC.

V gene TRBV19 combines with J gene TRBJ2-5; TRBD1 is a possible D gene (5 bases). V lost 5 bases and J lost 0, with 13 bases in between. The CDR3 length is 15 residues. Germline V lookup: CDR1 LNHDA, CDR2 SQIVND (reference sequence). The CDR3 DNA is TGTGCCAGTAGTTGGGGCAGGGCGTACCAAGAGACCCAGTACTTC. Translating gives CASSWGRAYQETQYF.

This clone was recorded a few times. The V call is TRBV5-1, the J call TRBJ1-2; no clear D gene. The CDR3 consists of 16 residues. Deletions cut 4 bases from V and 5 bases from J, with 21 bases between. Per the germline V gene, CDR1 is SGHRS and CDR2 is YFSETQ. The CDR3, as DNA: TGCGCCAGCAGCCACTCACTTTCGAGACAAGAATATGGCTACACCTTC. This codes for CASSHSLSRQEYGYTF. Drawing the rest from reference TRBV5-1 and TRBJ1-2, the complete variable domain is KAGVTQTPRYLIKTRGQQVTLSCSPISGHRSVSWYQQTPGQGLQFLFEYFSETQRNKGNFPGRFSGRQFSNSRSEMNVSTLELGDSALYLCASSHSLSRQEYGYTFGSGTRLTVV.

The chain combines TRBV5-1 with TRBJ2-3; 14 nucleotides agree with TRBD2. There are 17 residues in the CDR3. V lost 3 bases, J lost 2 bases, and 5 bases stayed unmatched. Germline assignment: CDR1 SGHRS and CDR2 YFSETQ. The CDR3 region is CASSSGTSGGLTDTQYF. The CDR3 nucleotides are TGCGCCAGCAGCTCCGGGACTAGCGGGGGACTCACAGATACGCAGTATTTT. Complete variable domain (other parts from reference TRBV5-1 and TRBJ2-3): KAGVTQTPRYLIKTRGQQVTLSCSPISGHRSVSWYQQTPGQGLQFLFEYFSETQRNKGNFPGRFSGRQFSNSRSEMNVSTLELGDSALYLCASSSGTSGGLTDTQYFGPGTRLTVL.

The V gene is TRBV9, the J gene TRBJ1-2, with a possible D match to TRBD1 (5 bases). Looked up from germline, CDR1 is SGDLS and CDR2 is YYNGEE. Trimming stripped 5 bases from V and 6 bases from J, with 23 bases between. CDR3 length: 16 residues. The DNA for the CDR3 is TGTGCCAGCAGGGGAAGGGCAGGGATAAGAGAGAATGGCTACACCTTC. Encoded protein: CASRGRAGIRENGYTF.

This chain uses TRBV6-2 or TRBV6-3 with TRBJ2-3; 8 bases map to TRBD1. This CDR3 contains 13 residues. With V trimmed by 4 bases and J by 14 bases, 11 bases remained unmatched. Germline CDR1 and CDR2: MNHEY and SVGEGT. Written as DNA, the CDR3 is TGTGCCAGCAGTTCCGGACAGGGTACATTTCCGTATTTT. This translates into CASSSGQGTFPYF.

The chain is built from TRBV11-2 and TRBJ2-7; D is possibly TRBD2 (5 bases). Germline lookup yields CDR1 SGHAT and CDR2 FQNNGV. The CDR3 is 16 amino acids. V was cut by 4 bases and J by 2 bases, with 18 bases left in between. The CDR3 DNA reads TGTGCCAGCAGCTGGCGACGCCAAAGCGGCACCTACGAGCAGTACTTC. Amino acids: CASSWRRQSGTYEQYF.

The chain recombines TRBV25-1 with TRBJ2-1, with 7 bases matching TRBD2. The CDR3 loop spans 15 amino acids. Germline V lookup: CDR1 MGHDK, CDR2 SYGVNS. V dropped 2 bases and J dropped 2; count of bases not matched to a gene: 3. The chain's CDR3 is CASSEAGGTYNEQFF. CDR3 DNA: TGTGCCAGCAGTGAAGCCGGGGGGACCTACAATGAGCAGTTCTTC.

The chain links TRBV2 to TRBJ2-4; tentative D call: TRBD2 (6 bases). Germline V gene data show CDR1 as SNHLY and CDR2 as FYNNEI. There are 15 residues in the CDR3. V dropped 1 base and J dropped 0 bases, with 7 bases sitting between them. Here the CDR3 DNA reads TGTGCCAGCAGTGAAGACGGGGGAGCCAAAAACATTCAGTACTTC. Its translation: CASSEDGGAKNIQYF.

A single count supports this clone. The rearrangement links TRBV28 to TRBJ1-4; possibly TRBD1 for D (5 bases). The CDR3 runs to 14 residues. V shed 4 bases and J shed 4 bases, with 10 bases lying between them. The germline CDR1 and CDR2 sequences are MDHEN and SYDVKM. Written as DNA, the CDR3 is TGTGCCAGCAGTTCTCGGGGGGGTAATGAAAAACTGTTTTTT. Protein: CASSSRGGNEKLFF.

The genes are TRBV5-6 and TRBJ2-3; 8 bases fit TRBD2. Germline assignment: CDR1 SGHDT and CDR2 YYEEEE. Trimming took 2 bases from V and 8 from J; bases not matched to a gene: 7. This CDR3 has 14 residues. CDR3 sequence (DNA): TGTGCCAGCAGCTTCGCGGGGGGCCTAGGTACGCAGTATTTT. It encodes CASSFAGGLGTQYF.

V usage is TRBV28 and J usage is TRBJ1-5; the D gene is possibly TRBD1 (5 bases). V lost 5 bases to trimming and J lost 5 bases, with 10 bases between them. Germline V gene data show CDR1 as MDHEN and CDR2 as SYDVKM. The CDR3 has 13 residues. The CDR3 sequence: CASSRAGYQPQHF. In DNA form, the CDR3 reads TGTGCCAGCAGTCGAGCAGGGTATCAGCCCCAGCATTTT.

The chain combines TRBV6-5 with TRBJ1-1; the D is unclear. V was cut by 0 bases and J by 5 bases, with 10 bases left in between. This CDR3 comprises 14 residues. Germline CDR1 is MNHEY and CDR2 is SVGAGI. The CDR3, as DNA: TGTGCCAGCAGTTACTCTCCGGGAGGGACTGAAGCTTTCTTT. Its protein product is CASSYSPGGTEAFF.

In its sample, this clone was seen once. The J gene is TRBJ1-2, the V gene TRBV9; TRBD1 matches 7 bases. This CDR3 region has 18 residues. Germline assignment: CDR1 SGDLS and CDR2 YYNGEE. With V trimmed by 4 bases and J by 0 bases, 15 bases remained unmatched. The DNA of the CDR3 is TGTGCCAGCAGCTCTAGGGCTTCTGGGGACAGTTCTAACTATGGCTACACCTTC. Translated, it gives CASSSRASGDSSNYGYTF.